This TCR beta chain was retrieved from a study of blood T cell repertoires in COVID-19. Study at large: Material from acute and convalescent COVID-19 was sourced from the United States, Italy and Spain. Sources were T cells, B-cell-depleted T cells, or PBMCs; the material itself was cDNA or gDNA.

TCRdb's table, derived via immunoSEQ multiplex PCR, lists solely in-frame clones and lacks some. The table records roughly 250,000 clones, just over 90% of them present only once. Across roughly 25 US areas, participants ranged in age from 18 to 89 years. What the recovered Cohort 3 donors had was two negative PCRs, clearance, or symptom resolution. The V end lost 3 bases, the J end lost 0 bases, and 12 bases lay between the germline ends. Looked up from germline, CDR1 is KGHSH and CDR2 is LQKENI. The CDR3 extends over 17 amino acids. The rearrangement links TRBV18 to TRBJ1-6; D possibly corresponds to TRBD1 (5 bases). Sequencing was performed on PBMCs or T cells enriched from blood (not recorded which). The TCR was taken from a woman in her late teens or twenties who had recovered from COVID-19. CDR3 in amino acids: CASSPTFDSSYNSPLHF. The CDR3 DNA follows: TGTGCCAGCTCACCCACGTTCGACAGCTCCTATAATTCACCCCTCCACTTT. Combining the CDR3 with reference TRBV18 and TRBJ1-6 gives the whole variable domain NAGVMQNPRHLVRRRGQEARLRCSPMKGHSHVYWYRQLPEEGLKFMVYLQKENIIDESGMPKERFSAEFPKEGPSILRIQQVVRGDSAAYFCASSPTFDSSYNSPLHFGNGTRLTVT.